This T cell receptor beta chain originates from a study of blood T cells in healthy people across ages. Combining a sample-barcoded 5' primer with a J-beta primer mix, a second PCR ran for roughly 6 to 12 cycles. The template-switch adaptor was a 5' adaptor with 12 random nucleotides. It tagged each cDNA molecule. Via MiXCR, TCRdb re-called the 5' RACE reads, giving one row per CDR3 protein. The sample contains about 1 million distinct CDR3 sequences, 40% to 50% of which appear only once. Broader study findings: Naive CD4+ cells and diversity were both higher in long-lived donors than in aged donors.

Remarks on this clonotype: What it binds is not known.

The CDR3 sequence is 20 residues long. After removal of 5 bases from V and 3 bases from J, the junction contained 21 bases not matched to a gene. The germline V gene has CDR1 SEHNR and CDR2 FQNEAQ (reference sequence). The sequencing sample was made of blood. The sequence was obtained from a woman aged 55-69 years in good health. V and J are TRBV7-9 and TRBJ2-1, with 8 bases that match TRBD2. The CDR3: CASSIPDTSGRNGGYNEQFF. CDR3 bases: TGTGCCAGCAGCATTCCTGATACCAGCGGGAGAAACGGTGGCTACAATGAGCAGTTCTTC. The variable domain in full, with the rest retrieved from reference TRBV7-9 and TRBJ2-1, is DTGVSQNPRHKITKRGQNVTFRCDPISEHNRLYWYRQTLGQGPEFLTYFQNEAQLEKSRLLSDRFSAERPKGSFSTLEIQRTEQGDSAMYLCASSIPDTSGRNGGYNEQFFGPGTRLTVL.